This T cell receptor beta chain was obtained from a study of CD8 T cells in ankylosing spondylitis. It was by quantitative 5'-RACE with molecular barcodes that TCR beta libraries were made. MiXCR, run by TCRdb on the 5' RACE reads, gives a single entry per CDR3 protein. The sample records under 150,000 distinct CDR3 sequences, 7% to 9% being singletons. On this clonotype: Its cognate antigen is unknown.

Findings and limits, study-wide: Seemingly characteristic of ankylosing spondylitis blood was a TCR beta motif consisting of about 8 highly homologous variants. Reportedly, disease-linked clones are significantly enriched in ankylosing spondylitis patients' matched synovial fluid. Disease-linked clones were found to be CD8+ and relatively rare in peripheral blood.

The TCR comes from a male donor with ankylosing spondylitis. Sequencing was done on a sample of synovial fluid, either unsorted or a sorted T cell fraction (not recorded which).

CDR3 residues: CASSLPAPDGYTF. The DNA for the CDR3 is TGTGCCAGCAGCTTACCAGCCCCCGATGGCTACACCTTC. The chain combines TRBV5-4 with TRBJ1-2, with no clear D. V was cut by 2 bases and J by 6 bases, with 11 bases left in between. Germline CDR1 and CDR2: SGHNT and YYREEE (reference sequence). The CDR3 is 13 residues long.